The clone carrying this T cell receptor beta chain showed up just once. This sample stems from a study of blood T cell repertoires in COVID-19. Study background: The cDNA or gDNA used as material had been derived from T cells, B-cell-depleted T cells, or PBMCs.

How the authors handled the data: Nucleated cell counts were estimated from reference gene primer amplification. Sequencing used immunoSEQ multiplex PCR; TCRdb keeps in-frame clones, though not all of them. V, J and clone size derive from that table, while D and trimming were established from the DNA sequence. In the table there are 300,000 to 350,000 clones, roughly nine tenths of which are singletons. Trimming took off 2 bases at V and 0 bases at J, with 16 bases between the two ends. CDR3 length: 17 residues. CDR1 is MNHEY and CDR2 is SMNVEV in the germline V gene (reference sequence). Participants' own reports of clinical history determined their cohort assignment. Symptom resolution, clearance, or two negative PCRs marked the recovered donors of Cohort 3.

This sequence joins TRBV27 and TRBJ1-2; D gene uncertain. This receptor was obtained from a woman in her thirties who had recovered from COVID-19. Material: PBMCs or T cells enriched from blood (not recorded which). This CDR3 is CASSLDARLGSNYGYTF. CDR3 DNA sequence: TGTGCCAGCAGTTTAGACGCCAGGCTGGGTTCTAACTATGGCTACACCTTC.